Shown below are 10 T cell receptor beta chains from a single sample sequenced in a study of beta chain features in type 1 diabetes. TCRB transcripts that were expressed got sequenced, as all of the isolated RNA had been reverse transcribed. Using immunoSEQ multiplex PCR, the repertoire was profiled, and TCRdb retains in-frame clones only, with some absent. The data contain roughly 610,000 clones, roughly 15% of them singletons. Sequenced sample: naive CD4+ T cells from blood. The receptors derive from a man younger than 35 in good health.

The rearrangement joins TRBV2 to TRBJ1-1; tentative D call: TRBD1 (6 bases). CDR3 length: 12 amino acids. In germline, CDR1 is SNHLY, CDR2 FYNNEI. V lost 3 bases, J lost 10 bases, and 12 bases lay in between. CDR3 amino acids: CASSDREGVAFF. The CDR3 DNA is TGTGCCAGCAGTGACCGAGAGGGGGTAGCTTTCTTT.

This clone has just a few counts. The chain combines TRBV4-2 with TRBJ1-4; D unclear. Germline CDR1 LGHNA, CDR2 YNFKEQ. The ends were cut back, 5 bases at V and 0 bases at J, with 10 bases in the middle. This CDR3 is built from 15 residues. The CDR3 loop is CASSSNTATNEKLFF. In nucleotides, the CDR3 is TGTGCCAGCAGCTCTAACACCGCAACTAATGAAAAACTGTTTTTT.

Only a few counts were recorded for this clone. The genes are TRBV11-2 and TRBJ2-5; D perhaps matches TRBD2 (6 bases). Per germline, CDR1 SGHAT and CDR2 FQNNGV. CDR3 length: 14 amino acids. V gave up 4 bases and J gave up 2 bases, with 11 bases separating them. CDR3: CASSSLGLQETQYF. In DNA form, the CDR3 reads TGTGCCAGCAGCTCGTTGGGACTTCAAGAGACCCAGTACTTC. Combining the CDR3 with reference TRBV11-2 and TRBJ2-5 gives the whole variable domain EAGVAQSPRYKIIEKRQSVAFWCNPISGHATLYWYQQILGQGPKLLIQFQNNGVVDDSQLPKDRFSAERLKGVDSTLKIQPAKLEDSAVYLCASSSLGLQETQYFGPGTRLLVL.

This clone was seen a few times. This sequence joins TRBV10-3 and TRBJ1-2; 7 nucleotides match TRBD1. V shed 4 bases, J shed 7 bases, and the junction held 9 bases outside the gene matches. Germline CDR1 ENHRY, CDR2 SYGVKD. The CDR3 consists of 14 residues. Here the CDR3 reads CAISGRQGVGGYTF. CDR3 bases: TGTGCCATCAGTGGGAGACAGGGAGTGGGTGGCTACACCTTC.

The chain combines TRBV28 with TRBJ2-7, with a weak D call TRBD1 (6 bases). The V and J ends lost 3 bases and 2 bases respectively, with 14 bases between them. The CDR3 covers 15 residues. Germline CDR1 reads MDHEN; CDR2 reads SYDVKM. The CDR3 region is CASSFPQGQTYEQYF. The CDR3 region has the DNA TGTGCCAGCAGTTTTCCCCAAGGACAGACCTACGAGCAGTACTTC.

This rearrangement joins TRBV5-6 to TRBJ1-2; possible D gene TRBD1, 5 bases. Germline CDR1 reads SGHDT; CDR2 reads YYEEEE. This CDR3 comprises 17 residues. V lost 1 base and J 0 bases, leaving 16 bases between the germline ends. The CDR3 reads CASSLWGLKKANYGYTF. The CDR3 bases are TGTGCCAGCAGCTTGTGGGGACTAAAAAAGGCTAACTATGGCTACACCTTC.

In its sample, this clone was seen a few times. The genes are TRBV9 and TRBJ2-5; tentatively, D is TRBD2 (6 bases). Germline V CDR1 and CDR2: SGDLS, YYNGEE. V lost 0 bases and J 5 bases, leaving 11 bases between the germline ends. The CDR3 length is 14 residues. CDR3: CASSVGVAAETQYF. CDR3 DNA: TGTGCCAGCAGCGTAGGGGTAGCGGCCGAGACCCAGTACTTC.

This clone was seen once. This same CDR3 is encoded by further DNA sequences in the sample. The chain has TRBV20-1 and TRBJ1-2; 7 bases are a match to TRBD1. Looked up from germline, CDR1 is DFQATT and CDR2 is SNEGSKA (reference sequence). CDR3 length equals 11 residues. The CDR3 is CSGTENYGYTF. Written as DNA, the CDR3 is TGCAGCGGGACAGAAAACTATGGCTACACCTTC.

A few counts support this clone. This chain connects TRBV7-9 to TRBJ1-5; D uncertain. Per germline, CDR1 SEHNR and CDR2 FQNEAQ (reference sequence). This CDR3 is 16 amino acids long. The V end lost 2 bases, the J end lost 2 bases, and 13 bases lay between the germline ends. CDR3 loop: CASSLFGRRGNQPQHF. The CDR3 nucleotides read TGTGCCAGCAGCTTATTCGGGAGAAGGGGCAATCAGCCCCAGCATTTT.

This sequence joins TRBV29-1 and TRBJ2-6, with D perhaps TRBD1 (5 bases). The CDR3 length is 14 residues. Between the trimmed V and J ends, which lost 3 bases and 4 bases, there was a span of 10 bases. Looked up from germline, CDR1 is SQVTM and CDR2 is ANQGSEA. The CDR3 DNA follows: TGCAGCGTTGAGGGGCAGGGAGGGGCCAACGTCCTGACTTTC. It encodes CSVEGQGGANVLTF.